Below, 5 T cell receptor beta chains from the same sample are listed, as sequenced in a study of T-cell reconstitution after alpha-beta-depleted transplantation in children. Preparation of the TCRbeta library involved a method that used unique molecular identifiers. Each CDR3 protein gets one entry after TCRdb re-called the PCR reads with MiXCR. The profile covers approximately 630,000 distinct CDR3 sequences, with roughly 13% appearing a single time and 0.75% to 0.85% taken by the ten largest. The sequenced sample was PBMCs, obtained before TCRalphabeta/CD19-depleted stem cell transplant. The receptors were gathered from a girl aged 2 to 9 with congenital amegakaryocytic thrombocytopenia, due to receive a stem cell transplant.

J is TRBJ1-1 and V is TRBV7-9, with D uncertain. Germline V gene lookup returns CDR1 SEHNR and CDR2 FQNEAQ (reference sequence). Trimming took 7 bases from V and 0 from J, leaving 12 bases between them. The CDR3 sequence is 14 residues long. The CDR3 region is CASTGKIMNTEAFF. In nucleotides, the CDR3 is TGTGCCAGCACTGGGAAGATTATGAACACTGAAGCTTTCTTT.

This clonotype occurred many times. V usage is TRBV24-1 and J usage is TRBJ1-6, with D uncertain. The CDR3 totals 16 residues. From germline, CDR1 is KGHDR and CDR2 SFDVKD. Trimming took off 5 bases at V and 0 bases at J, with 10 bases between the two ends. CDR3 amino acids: CATSGLASSYNSPLHF. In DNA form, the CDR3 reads TGTGCCACCAGTGGTCTAGCTAGCTCCTATAATTCACCCCTCCACTTT.

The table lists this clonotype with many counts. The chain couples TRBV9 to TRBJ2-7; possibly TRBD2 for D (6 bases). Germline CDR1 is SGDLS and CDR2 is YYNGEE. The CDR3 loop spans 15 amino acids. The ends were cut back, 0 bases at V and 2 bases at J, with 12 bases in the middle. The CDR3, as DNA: TGTGCCAGCAGCGTAGGACTAGTCAGCACCTACGAGCAGTACTTC. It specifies CASSVGLVSTYEQYF.

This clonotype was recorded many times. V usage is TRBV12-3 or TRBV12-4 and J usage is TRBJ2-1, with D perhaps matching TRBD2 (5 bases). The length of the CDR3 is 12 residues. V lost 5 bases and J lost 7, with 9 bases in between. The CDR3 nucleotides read TGTGCCAGCAGTCTCACGGGGAATGAGCAGTTCTTC. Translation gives CASSLTGNEQFF.

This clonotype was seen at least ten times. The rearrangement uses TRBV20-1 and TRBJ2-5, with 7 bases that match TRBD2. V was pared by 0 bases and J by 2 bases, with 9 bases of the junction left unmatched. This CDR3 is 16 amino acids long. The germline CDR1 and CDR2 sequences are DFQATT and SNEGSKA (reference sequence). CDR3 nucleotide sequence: TGCAGTGCTAGAGATTTTTATCGGGGGGTACAAGAGACCCAGTACTTC. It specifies CSARDFYRGVQETQYF.